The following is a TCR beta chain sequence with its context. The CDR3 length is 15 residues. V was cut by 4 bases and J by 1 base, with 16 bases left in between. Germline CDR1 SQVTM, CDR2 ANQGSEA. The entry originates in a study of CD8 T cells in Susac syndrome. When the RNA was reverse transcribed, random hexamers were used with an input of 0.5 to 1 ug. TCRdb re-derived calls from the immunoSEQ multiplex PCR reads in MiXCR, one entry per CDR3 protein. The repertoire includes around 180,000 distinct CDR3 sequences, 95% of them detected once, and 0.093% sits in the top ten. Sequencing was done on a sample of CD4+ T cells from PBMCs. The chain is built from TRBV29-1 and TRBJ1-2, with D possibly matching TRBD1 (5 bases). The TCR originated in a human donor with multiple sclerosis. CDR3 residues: CSVGAGPNSNYGYTF. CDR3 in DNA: TGCAGCGTTGGGGCAGGGCCGAATAGTAACTATGGCTACACCTTC.